Included here is one T cell receptor (beta chain) sequence, with context. What it binds is unknown. Different DNA sequences within this sample yield the same CDR3. The entry originates in a study of shared clonotypes between healthy human individuals. Study conclusions and caveats: The researchers took only blood, and tissue repertoires probably look different.

This CDR3 contains 13 residues. CDR1 and CDR2 (germline): SGHNT, YYREEE (reference sequence). Between the trimmed V and J ends, which lost 1 base and 6 bases, there was a span of 8 bases. Sequencing used immunoSEQ multiplex PCR; TCRdb keeps in-frame clones, though not all of them. The sample lists fewer than 850,000 clones; roughly 70% were seen once. This TCR was sampled from a woman aged 30 to 39 in good health. The genes are TRBV5-4 and TRBJ2-4; D assignment may be TRBD1 or TRBD2 (6 bases each). Sequencing was performed on memory CD4+ T cells sorted from blood. Described subset: CD45RA-negative fraction. The CDR3 region has the DNA TGTGCCAGCAGCTTGAAGGGGGGAAACATTCAGTACTTC. Amino acid sequence: CASSLKGGNIQYF.